The 23 T cell receptor beta chains reported below all come from one sample, sequenced in a study of shared clonotypes between healthy human individuals. Produced via immunoSEQ multiplex PCR; TCRdb's table is partial and in-frame only. In the table there are about 1.1 million clones, more than 75% of which are singletons. Specimen: memory CD4+ T cells from PBMCs. Subset defined: CD45RA-negative fraction. The receptors stem from a man younger than 35 in good health. Some clones in this sample may be carry-over from other donors' samples.

The chain links TRBV7-9 to TRBJ2-1, with D uncertain. V was pared by 3 bases and J by 2 bases, with 11 bases between. There are 15 residues in the CDR3. The germline V gene has CDR1 SEHNR and CDR2 FQNEAQ (reference sequence). The CDR3 is CASSFTGGAYNEQFF. In DNA form, the CDR3 reads TGTGCCAGCAGCTTCACGGGTGGGGCCTACAATGAGCAGTTCTTC.

This sequence joins TRBV27 and TRBJ2-7, with D perhaps TRBD2 (6 bases). Germline V gene data show CDR1 as MNHEY and CDR2 as SMNVEV (reference sequence). The CDR3 totals 19 residues. The V and J ends lost 6 bases and 2 bases respectively, with 29 bases between them. The CDR3 protein is CASSPSWGEREWSPYEQYF. The DNA of the CDR3 is TGTGCCAGCAGCCCAAGCTGGGGGGAGAGAGAGTGGAGCCCCTACGAGCAGTACTTC.

The V call is TRBV7-6, the J call TRBJ1-1; 9 bases map to TRBD1. This CDR3 region has 17 residues. Germline assignment: CDR1 SGHVS and CDR2 FNYEAQ. Unmatched junction bases numbered 7, after V lost 1 base and J lost 1 base. The CDR3 loop is CASSLGNSGQGNTEAFF. The CDR3 DNA follows: TGTGCCAGCAGCTTAGGAAACTCGGGACAGGGGAACACTGAAGCTTTCTTT.

This clone occurred once. Here the CDR3 DNA reads TGTGCCAGCAGCTCATTTGGGACGGAGGGGACCCAGTACTTC. Its translation: CASSSFGTEGTQYF. This rearrangement joins TRBV7-2 to TRBJ2-5; D is perhaps TRBD2 (6 bases). CDR1 is SGHTA, CDR2 FQGNSA, per germline. This CDR3 contains 14 residues. Deletions cut 4 bases from V and 7 bases from J, with 16 bases between.

This chain connects TRBV14 to TRBJ1-1; D remains unclear. Looked up from germline, CDR1 is SGHDN and CDR2 is FVKESK. V gave up 5 bases and J gave up 2 bases, with 18 bases separating them. CDR3 size: 16 residues. The CDR3 spells CASSSLLRGINTEAFF. In nucleotides, the CDR3 is TGTGCCAGCAGCTCCCTTCTTCGGGGAATCAACACTGAAGCTTTCTTT.

As concerns this clone: This sample includes further DNA sequences coding for the same CDR3. This CDR3 reads CASSVEGLARSTDTQYF. DNA for the CDR3: TGTGCCAGCAGCGTAGAGGGACTAGCCCGTAGCACAGATACGCAGTATTTT. J is TRBJ2-3 and V is TRBV9; the match to TRBD2 covers 9 bases. CDR3 length equals 17 residues. Germline assignment: CDR1 SGDLS and CDR2 YYNGEE. V gave up 0 bases and J gave up 0 bases; unmatched junction bases: 5. Full variable domain (missing parts from reference TRBV9 and TRBJ2-3): DSGVTQTPKHLITATGQRVTLRCSPRSGDLSVYWYQQSLDQGLQFLIQYYNGEERAKGNILERFSAQQFPDLHSELNLSSLELGDSALYFCASSVEGLARSTDTQYFGPGTRLTVL.

This chain links TRBV7-2 with TRBJ2-4; D is ambiguous. The germline V and J ends were trimmed by 4 bases and 9 bases, with 13 bases remaining between them. CDR3 length: 13 residues. The germline CDR1 and CDR2 sequences are SGHTA and FQGNSA. The CDR3: CASSSPLGFIQYF. The CDR3 nucleotides read TGTGCCAGCAGCTCCCCCCTCGGGTTCATTCAGTACTTC. Full variable domain (outside the CDR3, taken from reference TRBV7-2 and TRBJ2-4): GAGVSQSPSNKVTEKGKDVELRCDPISGHTALYWYRQSLGQGLEFLIYFQGNSAPDKSGLPSDRFSAERTGGSVSTLTIQRTQQEDSAVYLCASSSPLGFIQYFGAGTRLSVL.

The chain joins TRBV19 to TRBJ1-3; D is perhaps TRBD1 (5 bases). Trimming pared 7 bases from V and 4 bases from J, leaving 14 bases between. CDR3 size: 14 residues. CDR1 is LNHDA, CDR2 SQIVND, per germline (reference sequence). CDR3 protein: CASTPRVRGNTIYF. Here the CDR3 DNA reads TGTGCCAGTACCCCCAGGGTGAGAGGAAACACCATATATTTT.

The rearrangement links TRBV6-6 to TRBJ2-5; weak D call: TRBD1 (5 bases). The V gene's germline CDR1 is MNHNY and CDR2 SVGAGI (reference sequence). With 0 bases removed from V and 5 bases from J, the gap between germline ends came to 13 bases. The CDR3 is 15 residues long. CDR3 nucleotide sequence: TGTGCCAGCAGTTACTCGAGGCCCGCAGGGGAGACCCAGTACTTC. This gives the protein CASSYSRPAGETQYF.

CDR3 DNA sequence: TGTGCCAGCAGTTACAGAACTAGCGGGTACAATGAGCAGTTCTTC. Amino acid sequence: CASSYRTSGYNEQFF. V and J are TRBV27 and TRBJ2-1; 9 positions agree with TRBD2. Germline-derived CDR1 and CDR2 are MNHEY and SMNVEV (reference sequence). The V and J ends lost 4 bases and 4 bases, in that order; junction bases with no gene match: 5. The CDR3 has 15 amino acids.

This chain uses TRBV27 with TRBJ1-5, with 9 bases that match TRBD1. The CDR3 sequence is 18 residues long. Germline CDR1 and CDR2: MNHEY and SMNVEV (reference sequence). The V gene end was trimmed by 5 bases and the J gene end by 1 base; junction bases not matched to a gene: 12. The CDR3 DNA is TGTGCCAGCAGTCTACCTTATAACAGGGGGCGGAGCAATCAGCCCCAGCATTTT. Its protein product is CASSLPYNRGRSNQPQHF.

This sequence joins TRBV5-1 and TRBJ2-2; D is unclear. V was cut by 7 bases and J by 5 bases, with 18 bases left in between. There are 15 residues in the CDR3. The germline CDR1 and CDR2 sequences are SGHRS and YFSETQ. CDR3 residues: CASALVGSETGELFF. Written as DNA, the CDR3 is TGCGCCAGCGCCTTGGTCGGAAGCGAGACCGGGGAGCTGTTTTTT.

This clone was seen only once. The chain recombines TRBV15 with TRBJ1-5; D possibly corresponds to TRBD1 (5 bases). This CDR3 spans 14 amino acids. Germline-derived CDR1 and CDR2 are LNHNV and YYDKDF (reference sequence). V shed 8 bases and J shed 2 bases, with 13 bases lying between them. CDR3 nucleotides: TGTGCCACCCGACAGTCTATGGGCAATCAGCCCCAGCATTTT. Translated, it gives CATRQSMGNQPQHF.

A note on this clone: A far bigger clonotype differs at one base, so this is likely a read error. This is likely a read error, given that the CDR3 carries no conserved phenylalanine or tryptophan at its end. V usage is TRBV28 and J usage is TRBJ1-2, with TRBD1 matching over 9 bases. Trimming took 5 bases from V and 5 from J; bases not matched to a gene: 3. This CDR3 is built from 13 residues. Per the germline V gene, CDR1 is MDHEN and CDR2 is SYDVKM. The CDR3 is CASSGTGWYGYTL. CDR3 nucleotide sequence: TGTGCCAGCAGTGGGACAGGGTGGTATGGCTACACCCTC.

V gene TRBV5-1 combines with J gene TRBJ1-5; 10 bases line up with TRBD1. Germline lookup yields CDR1 SGHRS and CDR2 YFSETQ. V was clipped by 1 base and J by 5 bases; unmatched bases: 12. CDR3 length: 18 residues. The CDR3 coding sequence is TGCGCCAGCAGCTTGTTACCTCCGGGACAGGGGTTTGATCAGCCCCAGCATTTT. Protein: CASSLLPPGQGFDQPQHF.

This chain joins TRBV7-3 and TRBJ2-1, with a possible D match to TRBD1 (5 bases). V was trimmed by 1 base and J by 4 bases, leaving 11 bases between them. Looked up from germline, CDR1 is SGHTA and CDR2 is FQGTGA. The CDR3 consists of 15 residues. DNA for the CDR3: TGTGCCAGCAGCTTAAAACAGGCGATATACAATGAGCAGTTCTTC. As protein: CASSLKQAIYNEQFF.

This clone was observed at least ten times. The identical CDR3 is also encoded by other nucleotide sequences in the sample. The rearrangement links TRBV19 to TRBJ1-2; D not certain. The CDR3 has 11 amino acids. Germline CDR1 LNHDA, CDR2 SQIVND (reference sequence). The V end was cut by 6 bases, the J end by 2 bases, with 4 bases between. The CDR3 DNA is TGTGCCAGTAGACAAAACTATGGCTACACCTTC. Its protein product is CASRQNYGYTF.

The gene calls are TRBV28 and TRBJ1-1; 11 nucleotides line up with TRBD1. J gave up 5 bases and V 5 bases, and 4 bases lay outside the gene matches. The CDR3 runs 14 residues. CDR1 is MDHEN, CDR2 SYDVKM, per germline. CDR3 nucleotides: TGTGCCAGCAGTCCAGGGACAGGGGGTACTGAAGCTTTCTTT. It specifies CASSPGTGGTEAFF.

The sample holds a few counts of this clone. This rearrangement joins TRBV7-9 to TRBJ1-2; D might be TRBD1 (5 bases). In germline, CDR1 is SEHNR, CDR2 FQNEAQ (reference sequence). V lost 2 bases to trimming and J lost 7 bases, with 11 bases between them. CDR3 length equals 13 residues. CDR3 in amino acids: CASSLTRGVGYTF. The CDR3 DNA follows: TGTGCCAGCAGCTTAACTCGGGGCGTTGGCTACACCTTC.

This clone came up many times. The rearrangement joins TRBV29-1 to TRBJ2-2; D is possibly TRBD1 (5 bases). Trimming took 0 bases from V and 9 from J, leaving 17 bases between them. Germline CDR1 and CDR2: SQVTM and ANQGSEA. The CDR3 contains 15 residues. The CDR3 nucleotides are TGCAGCGTTGAAGATGAGGCAGGGTATTTCCGGGAGCTGTTTTTT. Residues: CSVEDEAGYFRELFF.

CDR3 nucleotides: TGTGCCAGCAGACGCGACGCTGCAACTAATGAAAAACTGTTTTTT. It codes for CASRRDAATNEKLFF. The gene calls are TRBV27 and TRBJ1-4; D is undetermined. CDR1 is MNHEY and CDR2 is SMNVEV in the germline V gene (reference sequence). V gave up 6 bases and J gave up 0 bases, with 11 bases separating them. The length of the CDR3 is 15 residues.

CDR3 sequence reads: CASSLAAGSSYEQYF. Here the CDR3 DNA reads TGTGCCAGCAGCTTAGCTGCGGGGTCATCCTACGAGCAGTACTTC. The chain employs TRBV7-3 and TRBJ2-7, with D possibly being TRBD2 (6 bases). Germline loops: CDR1 SGHTA, CDR2 FQGTGA. The CDR3 is 15 amino acids. The V end was cut by 2 bases, the J end by 1 base, with 12 bases between.

This chain joins TRBV30 and TRBJ2-7; D ambiguous. Trimming removed 5 bases from V and 3 bases from J, with 8 bases in between. Germline loops: CDR1 GTSNPN, CDR2 SVGIG (reference sequence). The CDR3 is made up of 11 amino acids. The CDR3 bases are TGTGCCTGGGCCCACAGCTACGAGCAGTACTTC. This sequence encodes CAWAHSYEQYF.